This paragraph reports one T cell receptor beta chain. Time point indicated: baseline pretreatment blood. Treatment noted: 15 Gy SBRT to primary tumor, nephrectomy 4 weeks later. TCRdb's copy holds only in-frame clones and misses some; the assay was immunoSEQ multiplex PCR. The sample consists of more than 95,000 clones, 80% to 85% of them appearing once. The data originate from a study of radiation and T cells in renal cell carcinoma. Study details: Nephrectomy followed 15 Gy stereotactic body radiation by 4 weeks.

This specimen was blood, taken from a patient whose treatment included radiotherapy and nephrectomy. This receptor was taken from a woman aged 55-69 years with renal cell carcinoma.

This CDR3 is CASSLGDRGLTF. The CDR3 bases are TGCGCCAGCAGCTTGGGCGACAGGGGCCTGACTTTC. The chain carries TRBV5-1 and TRBJ2-6; 8 positions match TRBD1. The CDR3 runs to 12 residues. The germline V gene has CDR1 SGHRS and CDR2 YFSETQ. V shed 0 bases and J 15 bases; nucleotides not matched to a gene: 2.